Shown below are 21 T cell receptor beta chains from a single sample sequenced in a study of T-cell reconstitution after alpha-beta-depleted transplantation in children. The TCRbeta library incorporated unique molecular identifiers. TCRdb ran MiXCR on the PCR reads and lists one entry per CDR3 protein. The table records fewer than 400,000 distinct CDR3 sequences, about 20% of them present only once. Sequenced material: PBMCs from the stem cell graft donor, taken from the stem cell graft. All receptors come from a human donor who donated a stem cell graft to a child with acute myeloid leukemia.

The chain joins TRBV9 to TRBJ2-5, with D unresolved. Deletions cut 4 bases from V and 3 bases from J, with 10 bases between. The CDR3 runs to 13 residues. Germline-derived CDR1 and CDR2 are SGDLS and YYNGEE. CDR3 sequence reads: CASSRRLEETQYF. The CDR3 nucleotides read TGTGCCAGCAGCAGAAGACTGGAAGAGACCCAGTACTTC.

J is TRBJ1-2 and V is TRBV9, with a possible D match to TRBD1 (6 bases). Trimming stripped 3 bases from V and 10 bases from J, with 13 bases between. CDR3 length: 12 residues. Germline CDR1 and CDR2: SGDLS and YYNGEE. The CDR3 region has the DNA TGTGCCAGCAGCGCCAGGGGTTCGGCCTACACCTTC. Residues: CASSARGSAYTF.

This clonotype has only a few counts. V usage is TRBV7-9 and J usage is TRBJ2-7; TRBD2 matches at 10 bases. This CDR3 is built from 15 residues. The trim removed 1 base at V and 3 bases at J, leaving 3 bases unmatched. The germline CDR1 and CDR2 sequences are SEHNR and FQNEAQ (reference sequence). The DNA for the CDR3 is TGTGCCAGCAGCTTAGGGACTAGCGGAGGCTACGAGCAGTACTTC. Translated: CASSLGTSGGYEQYF.

This clonotype was detected only a few times. The chain has TRBV15 and TRBJ1-2; D is uncertain. The CDR3 consists of 14 residues. The germline V gene has CDR1 LNHNV and CDR2 YYDKDF (reference sequence). Trimming cost V 4 bases and J 3 bases, with 12 bases left between them. CDR3 DNA: TGTGCCACCAGCACCCGCTGGACTGACTATGGCTACACCTTC. Translation gives CATSTRWTDYGYTF. Full variable domain (outside the CDR3, taken from reference TRBV15 and TRBJ1-2): DAMVIQNPRYQVTQFGKPVTLSCSQTLNHNVMYWYQQKSSQAPKLLFHYYDKDFNNEADTPDNFQSRRPNTSFCFLDIRSPGLGDTAMYLCATSTRWTDYGYTFGSGTRLTVV.

This clonotype appeared many times. V and J are TRBV20-1 and TRBJ2-1, with 9 bases that match TRBD2. V shed 2 bases and J 10 bases; nucleotides not matched to a gene: 9. Germline values: CDR1 DFQATT, CDR2 SNEGSKA (reference sequence). The CDR3 sequence is 14 residues long. CDR3 residues: CSARNILAGEEQFF. Written as DNA, the CDR3 is TGCAGTGCTAGAAATATCTTAGCGGGAGAAGAGCAGTTCTTC.

Many counts were recorded for this clonotype. This sequence joins TRBV6-1 and TRBJ2-1, with a weak D call TRBD2 (5 bases). This CDR3 contains 14 residues. V was cut by 6 bases and J by 7 bases, with 16 bases left in between. Germline V gives CDR1 MNHNS, CDR2 SASEGT. The CDR3 is CASRLIGKTNEQFF. CDR3 DNA sequence: TGTGCCAGCAGACTAATCGGGAAGACAAATGAGCAGTTCTTC.

A remark on this clonotype: Its ends do not fully match the called genes, so a read error is possible. The chain uses TRBV4-1 and TRBJ2-3; TRBD2 matches at 9 bases. CDR3 length equals 15 residues. Germline loops: CDR1 MGHRA, CDR2 YSYEKL. CDR3 amino acids: CASRHSGSSSDTQYF. The CDR3 nucleotides are TGCGCCAGCCGCCATAGCGGGAGCAGCTCAGATACGCAGTATTTT.

This clonotype was seen at least ten times. The gene calls are TRBV20-1 and TRBJ1-4; TRBD1 matches 8 bases. This CDR3 region has 14 residues. V was clipped by 5 bases and J by 4 bases; unmatched bases: 6. The germline CDR1 and CDR2 sequences are DFQATT and SNEGSKA (reference sequence). For the CDR3, the DNA is TGCAGTGCTGTGGACAGGGCCAATAATGAAAAACTGTTTTTT. Its protein is CSAVDRANNEKLFF.

A few counts support this clonotype. The genes are TRBV6-1 and TRBJ1-5; D unresolved. The CDR3 has 14 amino acids. Germline lookup yields CDR1 MNHNS and CDR2 SASEGT. Trimming left V 3 bases short and J 3 bases short, with 9 bases between. The CDR3: CASSEAVPNQPQHF. CDR3 nucleotide sequence: TGTGCCAGCAGTGAGGCAGTCCCCAATCAGCCCCAGCATTTT.

A note on this clonotype: The CDR3 end shows no conserved phenylalanine or tryptophan, and so a read error is likely. The DNA is omitted, as the CDR3 cannot be located on it reliably, and the CDR3 follows TCRdb's listing. V gene TRBV5-1 combines with J gene TRBJ2-7. The CDR3 length is 10 residues, termini included. CDR1 SGHRS and CDR2 YFSETQ come from the germline V gene. The CDR3 is CASSSGQRNI.

This clonotype was detected only once. This rearrangement joins TRBV6-5 to TRBJ2-2, with D perhaps given as TRBD1 or TRBD2 (5 bases each). From germline, CDR1 is MNHEY and CDR2 SVGAGI. CDR3 length: 15 residues. Trimming took 2 bases from V and 2 from J, leaving 9 bases between them. The CDR3 region has the DNA TGTGCCAGCAGTTACCGGGGCCCAAACACCGGGGAGCTGTTTTTT. Translated: CASSYRGPNTGELFF.

A few counts support this clonotype. The chain uses TRBV24-1 and TRBJ2-7; TRBD2 is a possible D gene (5 bases). The length of the CDR3 is 13 residues. The ends were cut back, 3 bases at V and 4 bases at J, with 9 bases in the middle. Germline V CDR1 and CDR2: KGHDR, SFDVKD. Written as DNA, the CDR3 is TGTGCCACCAGTGATCCGGGATCATACGAGCAGTACTTC. Translating gives CATSDPGSYEQYF.

V usage is TRBV7-9 and J usage is TRBJ1-4; D perhaps matches TRBD1 (5 bases). CDR3 length equals 14 residues. CDR1 and CDR2 from the germline V gene are SEHNR and FQNEAQ (reference sequence). Between the trimmed V and J ends, which lost 4 bases and 8 bases, there was a span of 14 bases. The CDR3 sequence: CASSSQGVREKLFF. In nucleotides, the CDR3 is TGTGCCAGCAGCTCCCAGGGAGTTCGAGAAAAACTGTTTTTT.

V usage is TRBV27 and J usage is TRBJ2-7; TRBD1 aligns across 8 bases. This CDR3 is built from 13 residues. V was clipped by 6 bases and J by 5 bases; unmatched bases: 6. From germline, CDR1 is MNHEY and CDR2 SMNVEV (reference sequence). The CDR3 sequence is CASRLTGVHEQYF. The CDR3 bases are TGTGCCAGCAGACTGACAGGGGTACACGAGCAGTACTTC.

The rearrangement links TRBV15 to TRBJ2-5; 9 bases fit TRBD1. Germline trimming cut 5 bases from V and 5 bases from J; bases unmatched to any gene: 6. Germline V gene data show CDR1 as LNHNV and CDR2 as YYDKDF (reference sequence). This CDR3 spans 14 amino acids. CDR3 DNA sequence: TGTGCCACCAGCCGACAGGGGGGGGCGGAGACCCAGTACTTC. Encoded protein: CATSRQGGAETQYF.

The CDR3 DNA reads TGCAGCGTCCAATCCGGGACAGGGGGATACGAGCAGTACTTC. This encodes CSVQSGTGGYEQYF. The gene calls are TRBV29-1 and TRBJ2-7, with TRBD1 matching over 11 bases. Losses at the gene ends were 6 bases for V and 4 bases for J; bases not matched to a gene: 8. Germline V lookup: CDR1 SQVTM, CDR2 ANQGSEA. The CDR3 consists of 14 residues.

The V call is TRBV29-1, the J call TRBJ2-2; 7 bases map to TRBD1. The CDR3 totals 14 residues. V lost 4 bases, J lost 3 bases, and 5 bases stayed unmatched. The germline gives CDR1 SQVTM, CDR2 ANQGSEA. CDR3: CSVGAGGDTGELFF. In DNA form, the CDR3 reads TGCAGCGTTGGGGCAGGGGGAGACACCGGGGAGCTGTTTTTT.

This clonotype appeared a few times. This chain connects TRBV24-1 to TRBJ2-3, with 7 bases aligning to TRBD2. Germline loops: CDR1 KGHDR, CDR2 SFDVKD. This CDR3 has 16 amino acids. The trim removed 5 bases at V and 0 bases at J, leaving 7 bases unmatched. The CDR3 loop reads CATSAPSGSSTDTQYF. Written as DNA, the CDR3 is TGTGCCACCAGTGCTCCTAGCGGAAGTAGCACAGATACGCAGTATTTT.

This clonotype was seen ten or more times. The V call is TRBV20-1, the J call TRBJ2-1; TRBD1 is a possible D gene (5 bases). Germline CDR1 and CDR2: DFQATT and SNEGSKA (reference sequence). The V end lost 0 bases, the J end lost 4 bases, and 13 bases lay between the germline ends. CDR3 length equals 15 residues. The CDR3 is CSARDPGLTYNEQFF. CDR3 coding DNA: TGCAGTGCTAGAGATCCAGGGCTAACTTACAATGAGCAGTTCTTC.

This clonotype occurred a few times. The chain combines TRBV29-1 with TRBJ1-1; weak D call: TRBD1 (6 bases). The V end was cut by 4 bases, the J end by 10 bases, with 16 bases between. This CDR3 comprises 12 residues. From germline, CDR1 is SQVTM and CDR2 ANQGSEA. The CDR3 coding sequence is TGCAGCGTTGGATGGAAGGGGGGTTCAGCTTTCTTT. Amino acids: CSVGWKGGSAFF.

This clonotype was counted only a few times. This chain joins TRBV20-1 and TRBJ2-5; no reliable D call. CDR1 DFQATT and CDR2 SNEGSKA come from the germline V gene (reference sequence). The ends were cut back, 3 bases at V and 0 bases at J, with 17 bases in the middle. This CDR3 comprises 16 residues. The CDR3 protein is CSARPTKGYYQETQYF. CDR3 DNA sequence: TGCAGTGCTAGGCCAACCAAAGGTTACTACCAAGAGACCCAGTACTTC.